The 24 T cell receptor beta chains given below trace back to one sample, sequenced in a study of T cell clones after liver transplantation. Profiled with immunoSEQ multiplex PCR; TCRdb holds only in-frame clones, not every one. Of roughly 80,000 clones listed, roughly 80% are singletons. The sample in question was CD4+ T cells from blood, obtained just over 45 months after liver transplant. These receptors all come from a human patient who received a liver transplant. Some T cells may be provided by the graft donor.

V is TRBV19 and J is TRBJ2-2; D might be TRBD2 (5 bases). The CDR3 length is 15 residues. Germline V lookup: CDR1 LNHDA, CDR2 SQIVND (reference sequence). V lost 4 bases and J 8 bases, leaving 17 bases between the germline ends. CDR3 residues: CASSTSIQGGGELFF. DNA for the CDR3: TGTGCCAGTAGTACATCCATTCAAGGAGGAGGGGAGCTGTTTTTT. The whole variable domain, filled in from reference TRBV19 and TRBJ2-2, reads DGGITQSPKYLFRKEGQNVTLSCEQNLNHDAMYWYRQDPGQGLRLIYYSQIVNDFQKGDIAEGYSVSREKKESFPLTVTSAQKNPTAFYLCASSTSIQGGGELFFGEGSRLTVL.

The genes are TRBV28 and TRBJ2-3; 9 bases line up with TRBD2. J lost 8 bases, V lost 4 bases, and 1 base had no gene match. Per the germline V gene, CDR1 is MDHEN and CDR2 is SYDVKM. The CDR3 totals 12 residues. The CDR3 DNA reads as TGTGCCAGCAGTTCTAGCGGGATTACGCAGTATTTT. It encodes CASSSSGITQYF.

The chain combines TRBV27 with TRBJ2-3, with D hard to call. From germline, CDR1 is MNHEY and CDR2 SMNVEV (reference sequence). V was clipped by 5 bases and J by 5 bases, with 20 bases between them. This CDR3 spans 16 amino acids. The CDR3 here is CASSLLGFSSQDTQYF. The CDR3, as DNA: TGTGCCAGCAGTCTCCTGGGTTTTAGCAGTCAAGATACGCAGTATTTT.

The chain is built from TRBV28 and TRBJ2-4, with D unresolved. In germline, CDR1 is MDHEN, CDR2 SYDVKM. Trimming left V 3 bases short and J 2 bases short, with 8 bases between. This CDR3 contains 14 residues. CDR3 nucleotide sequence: TGTGCCAGCAGTTTCGGATCTTCCAAAAACATTCAGTACTTC. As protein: CASSFGSSKNIQYF.

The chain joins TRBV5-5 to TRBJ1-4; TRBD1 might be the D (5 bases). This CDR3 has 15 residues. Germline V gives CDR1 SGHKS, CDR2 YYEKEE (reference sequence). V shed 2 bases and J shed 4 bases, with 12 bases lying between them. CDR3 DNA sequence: TGTGCCAGCAGCTTATGGGGCGGGGATAATGAAAAACTGTTTTTT. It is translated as CASSLWGGDNEKLFF.

The CDR3, as DNA: TGTGCCAGCAGCCCAGGGGCCCAGGGACAGGTCGCTCGGAAAGCTTTCTTT. Translating it yields CASSPGAQGQVARKAFF. J is TRBJ1-1 and V is TRBV9; 8 bases align to TRBD1. The CDR3 length is 17 residues. Germline CDR1 and CDR2: SGDLS and YYNGEE. Germline trimming cut 4 bases from V and 9 bases from J; bases unmatched to any gene: 20.

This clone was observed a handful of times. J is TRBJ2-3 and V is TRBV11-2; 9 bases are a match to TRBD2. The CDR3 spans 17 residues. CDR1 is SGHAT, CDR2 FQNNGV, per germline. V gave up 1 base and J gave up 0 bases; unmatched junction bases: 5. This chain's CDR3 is CASSLVSSGTSTDTQYF. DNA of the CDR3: TGTGCCAGCAGCTTAGTGTCTAGCGGGACAAGCACAGATACGCAGTATTTT.

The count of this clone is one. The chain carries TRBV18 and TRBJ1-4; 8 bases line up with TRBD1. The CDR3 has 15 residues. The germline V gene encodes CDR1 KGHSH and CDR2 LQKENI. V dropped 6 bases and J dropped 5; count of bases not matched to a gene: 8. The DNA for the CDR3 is TGTGCCAGCTCCCACGGACAGGGACGGAATGAAAAACTGTTTTTT. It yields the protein CASSHGQGRNEKLFF.

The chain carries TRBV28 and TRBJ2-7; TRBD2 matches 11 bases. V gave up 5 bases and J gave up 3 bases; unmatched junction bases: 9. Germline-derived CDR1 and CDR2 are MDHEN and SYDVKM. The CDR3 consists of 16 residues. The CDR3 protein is CASSPSELAGVYEQYF. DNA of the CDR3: TGTGCCAGCAGTCCCTCCGAACTAGCGGGAGTCTACGAGCAGTACTTC.

The chain's CDR3 is CASSYAGGGTEAFF. In nucleotides, the CDR3 is TGTGCCAGCAGTTACGCAGGGGGAGGCACTGAAGCTTTCTTT. V gene TRBV6-6 combines with J gene TRBJ1-1, with 7 nucleotides matching TRBD1. This CDR3 has 14 amino acids. V lost 2 bases, J lost 4 bases, and 4 bases stayed unmatched. Germline-derived CDR1 and CDR2 are MNHNY and SVGAGI (reference sequence).

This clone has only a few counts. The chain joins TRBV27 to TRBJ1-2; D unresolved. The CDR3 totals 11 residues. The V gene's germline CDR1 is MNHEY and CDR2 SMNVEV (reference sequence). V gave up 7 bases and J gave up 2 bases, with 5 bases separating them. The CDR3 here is CASKANYGYTF. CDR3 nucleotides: TGTGCCAGCAAAGCCAACTATGGCTACACCTTC.

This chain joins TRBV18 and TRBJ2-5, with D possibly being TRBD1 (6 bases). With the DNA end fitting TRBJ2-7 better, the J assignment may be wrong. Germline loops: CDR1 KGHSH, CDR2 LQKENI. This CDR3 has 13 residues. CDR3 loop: CASSPGHVYEQYF. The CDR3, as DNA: TGTGCCAGCTCACCGGGACACGTCTACGAGCAGTACTTC.

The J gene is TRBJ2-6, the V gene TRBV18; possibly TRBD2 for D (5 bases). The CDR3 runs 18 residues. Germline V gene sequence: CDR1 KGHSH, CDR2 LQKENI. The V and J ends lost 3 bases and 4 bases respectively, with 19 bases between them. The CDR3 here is CASSPGLNPSPGANVLTF. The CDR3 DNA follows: TGTGCCAGCTCACCCGGACTCAACCCCTCTCCAGGGGCCAACGTCCTGACTTTC.

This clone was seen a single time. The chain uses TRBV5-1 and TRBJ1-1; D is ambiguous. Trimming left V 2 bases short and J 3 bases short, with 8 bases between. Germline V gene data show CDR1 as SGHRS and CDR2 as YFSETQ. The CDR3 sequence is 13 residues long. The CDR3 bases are TGCGCCAGCAGCTTTGTTTCGGACACTGAAGCTTTCTTT. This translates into CASSFVSDTEAFF.

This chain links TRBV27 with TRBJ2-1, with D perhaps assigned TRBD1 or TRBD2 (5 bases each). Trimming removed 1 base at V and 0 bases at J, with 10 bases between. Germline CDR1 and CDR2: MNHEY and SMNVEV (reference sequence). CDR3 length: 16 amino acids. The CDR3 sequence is CASSLWGSSSYNEQFF. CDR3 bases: TGTGCCAGCAGTTTATGGGGGTCAAGCTCCTACAATGAGCAGTTCTTC.

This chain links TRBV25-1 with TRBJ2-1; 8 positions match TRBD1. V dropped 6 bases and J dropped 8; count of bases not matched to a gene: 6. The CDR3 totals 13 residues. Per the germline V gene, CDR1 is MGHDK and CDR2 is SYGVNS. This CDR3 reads CASSRQGRDEQFF. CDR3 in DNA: TGTGCCAGCAGCCGACAGGGGCGGGATGAGCAGTTCTTC.

In DNA, the CDR3 is TGCGCCAGCAGCTTGAATAGCGGGAGGTACAATGAGCAGTTCTTC. Its translation is CASSLNSGRYNEQFF. The chain carries TRBV5-1 and TRBJ2-1; TRBD2 agrees at 10 bases. Germline CDR1 reads SGHRS; CDR2 reads YFSETQ. V shed 1 base, J shed 4 bases, and the junction held 2 bases outside the gene matches. The CDR3 sequence is 15 residues long.

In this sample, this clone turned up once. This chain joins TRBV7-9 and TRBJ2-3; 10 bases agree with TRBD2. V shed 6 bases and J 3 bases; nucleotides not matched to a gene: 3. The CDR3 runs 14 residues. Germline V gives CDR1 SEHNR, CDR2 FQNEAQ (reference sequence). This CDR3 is CASSDSGRTDTQYF. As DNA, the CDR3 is TGTGCCAGCAGTGATAGCGGGAGGACAGATACGCAGTATTTT.

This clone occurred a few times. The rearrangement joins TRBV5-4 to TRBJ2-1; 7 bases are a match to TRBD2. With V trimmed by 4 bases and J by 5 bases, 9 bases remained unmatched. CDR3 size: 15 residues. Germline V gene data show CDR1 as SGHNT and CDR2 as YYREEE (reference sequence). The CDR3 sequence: CASSPGLGVDNEQFF. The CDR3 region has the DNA TGTGCCAGCAGCCCCGGACTAGGCGTAGACAATGAGCAGTTCTTC.

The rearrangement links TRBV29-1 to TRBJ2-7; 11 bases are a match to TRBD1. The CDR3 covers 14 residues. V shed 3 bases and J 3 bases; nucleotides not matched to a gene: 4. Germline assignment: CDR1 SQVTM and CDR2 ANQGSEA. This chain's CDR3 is CSVDRGTGGYEQYF. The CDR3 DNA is TGCAGCGTTGATCGGGGGACAGGGGGCTACGAGCAGTACTTC.

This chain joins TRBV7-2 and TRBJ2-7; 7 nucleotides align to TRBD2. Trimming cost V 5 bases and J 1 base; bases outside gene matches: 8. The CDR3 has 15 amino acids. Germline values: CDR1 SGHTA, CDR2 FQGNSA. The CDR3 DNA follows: TGTGCCAGCAGCCCGCCAGCGGGAACTTCCTACGAGCAGTACTTC. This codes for CASSPPAGTSYEQYF.

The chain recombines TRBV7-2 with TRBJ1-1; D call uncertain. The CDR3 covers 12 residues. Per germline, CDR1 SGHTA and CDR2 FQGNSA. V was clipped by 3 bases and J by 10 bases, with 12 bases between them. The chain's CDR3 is CASSFVELGAFF. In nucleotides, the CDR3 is TGTGCCAGCAGCTTCGTCGAATTGGGAGCTTTCTTT.

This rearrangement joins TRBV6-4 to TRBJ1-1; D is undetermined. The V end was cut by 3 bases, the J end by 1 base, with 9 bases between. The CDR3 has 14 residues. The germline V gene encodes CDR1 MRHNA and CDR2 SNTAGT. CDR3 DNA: TGTGCCAGCAGTGAACAATTTGGGAACACTGAAGCTTTCTTT. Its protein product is CASSEQFGNTEAFF.

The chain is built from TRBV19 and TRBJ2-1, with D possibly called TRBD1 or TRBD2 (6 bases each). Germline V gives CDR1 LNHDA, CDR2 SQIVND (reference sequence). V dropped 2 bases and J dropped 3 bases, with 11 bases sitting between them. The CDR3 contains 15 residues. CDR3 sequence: CASSIFGGLYNEQFF. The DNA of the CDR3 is TGTGCCAGTAGTATATTCGGGGGCCTCTACAATGAGCAGTTCTTC.